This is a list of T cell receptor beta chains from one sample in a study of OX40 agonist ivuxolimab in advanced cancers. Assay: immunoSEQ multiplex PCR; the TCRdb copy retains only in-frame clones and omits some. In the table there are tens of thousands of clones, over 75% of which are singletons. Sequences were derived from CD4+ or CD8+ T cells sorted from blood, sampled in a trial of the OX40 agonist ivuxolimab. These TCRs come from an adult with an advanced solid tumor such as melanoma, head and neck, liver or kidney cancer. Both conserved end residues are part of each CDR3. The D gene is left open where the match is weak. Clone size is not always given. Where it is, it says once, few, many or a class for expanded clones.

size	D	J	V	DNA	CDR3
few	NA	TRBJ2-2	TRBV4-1	TGCGCCAGCAGCCAAGATCGTGGCAGCGCGGGGCCGAACACCGGGGAGCTGTTTTTT	CASSQDRGSAGPNTGELFF
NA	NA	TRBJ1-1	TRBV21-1	TGTGCCAGCACTACCGACAGGAATGGCCCTGAAGCTTTCTTT	CASTTDRNGPEAFF
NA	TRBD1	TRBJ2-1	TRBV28	TGTGCCAGCAGACCCCCGGGACAGGGGGCTTGGGAGCAGTTCTTC	CASRPPGQGAWEQFF
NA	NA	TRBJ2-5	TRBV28	TGTGCCAGCAGTTTGGAAAGGGATGGCCAAGAGACCCAGTACTTC	CASSLERDGQETQYF
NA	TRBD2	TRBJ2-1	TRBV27	TGTGCCAGCAGTATGACTAGCGGGAGGACTGAGCAGTTCTTC	CASSMTSGRTEQFF
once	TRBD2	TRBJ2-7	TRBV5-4	TGTGCCAGCAGCCGTTCGACTAGCGGGACCTACGAGCAGTACTTC	CASSRSTSGTYEQYF
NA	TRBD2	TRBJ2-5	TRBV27	TGTGCCAGCGGGAATTGGGGGGGCCAAGAGACCCAGTACTTC	CASGNWGGQETQYF
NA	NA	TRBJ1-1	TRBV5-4	TGTGCCAGCAGCTTGGACGAGGGGACTGAAGCTTTCTTT	CASSLDEGTEAFF
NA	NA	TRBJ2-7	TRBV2	TGTGCCAGTTGGAGGGTTTTTTCCCACGAGCAGTACTTC	CASWRVFSHEQYF
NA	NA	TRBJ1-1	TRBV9	TGTGCCAGCAGCGTAGGTTGGGGGTTGAACACTGAAGCTTTCTTT	CASSVGWGLNTEAFF
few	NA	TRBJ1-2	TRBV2	TGTGCCAGCAGTGAAGAATACAGCTACTATGGCTACACCTTC	CASSEEYSYYGYTF
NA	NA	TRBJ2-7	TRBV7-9	TGTGCCAGCAGCTTAGTAGGAAACGAGCAGTACTTC	CASSLVGNEQYF
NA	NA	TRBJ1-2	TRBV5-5	TGCGCCAGCAGCCAAGATCGACAGAGCAGCTCCTATGGCTACACCTTC	CASSQDRQSSSYGYTF
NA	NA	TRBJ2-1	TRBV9	TGTGCCAGCAGCGCACAACCAACAGGGCTGGTGGAGCAGTTCTTC	CASSAQPTGLVEQFF
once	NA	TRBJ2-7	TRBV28	TGTGCCAGCAGTTTGGGTTACGAGCAGTACTTC	CASSLGYEQYF
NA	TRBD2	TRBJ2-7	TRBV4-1	TGCGCCAGCAGCCAAGAACTAGCGTACGAGCAGTACTTC	CASSQELAYEQYF
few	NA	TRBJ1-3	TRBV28	TGTGCCAGCGGCCTCTACCCTGGAAACACCATATATTTT	CASGLYPGNTIYF
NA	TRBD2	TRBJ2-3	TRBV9	TGTGCCAGCAGCGTAAGAGGCGGGAGCATCACAGATACGCAGTATTTT	CASSVRGGSITDTQYF
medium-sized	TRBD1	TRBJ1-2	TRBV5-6	TGTGCCAGCAGCTTGCCGGAGTTGACAGGGGGCCGGGGTGGCTACACCTTC	CASSLPELTGGRGGYTF
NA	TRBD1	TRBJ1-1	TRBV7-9	TGTGCCAGCAGCCCCCGGGACAGGGCCGCGGACACTGAAGCTTTCTTT	CASSPRDRAADTEAFF
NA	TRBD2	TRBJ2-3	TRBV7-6	TGTGCCAGCAGCGAGTCGGCTCTCGGGGGGGATACGCAGTATTTT	CASSESALGGDTQYF
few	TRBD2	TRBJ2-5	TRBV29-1	TGCAGCGTTGAAGGATCTAGCGGGAGCGGGTCGGACTTC	CSVEGSSGSGSDF
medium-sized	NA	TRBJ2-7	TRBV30	TGTGCCTGGAGCGCTGCAGGACTCTTCTACGAGCAGTACTTC	CAWSAAGLFYEQYF
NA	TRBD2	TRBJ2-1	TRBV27	TGTGCCAGCAGCCCCTTAGCGGGGCAATACAATGAGCAGTTCTTC	CASSPLAGQYNEQFF
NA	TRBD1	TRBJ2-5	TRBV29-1	TGCAGCGTTGAGGCCGGGACAGGGGGCGCGGAGACCCAGTACTTC	CSVEAGTGGAETQYF
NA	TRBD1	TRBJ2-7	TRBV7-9	TGTGCCAGCAGCCACTGGGACAGGGGGCACGAGCAGTACTTC	CASSHWDRGHEQYF
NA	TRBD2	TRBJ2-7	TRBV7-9	TGTGCCAGCAGCTTATGGTCTGAGCGGGAGAAGGGTGTGCAGTACTTC	CASSLWSEREKGVQYF
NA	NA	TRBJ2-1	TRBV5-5	TGTGCCAGCACATTGTCCGGGGGGCATACTCTCTACAATGAGCAGTTCTTC	CASTLSGGHTLYNEQFF
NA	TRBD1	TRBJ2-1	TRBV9	TGTGCCAGCAGCCGCCCGGGGACAGGGGCGAGGGATGAGCAGTTCTTC	CASSRPGTGARDEQFF
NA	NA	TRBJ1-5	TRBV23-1	TGCGCCAAGCGCAGGCACAATCAGCCCCAGCATTTT	CAKRRHNQPQHF
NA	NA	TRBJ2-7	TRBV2	TGTGCCAGCAGAGCCTACGAGCAGTACTTC	CASRAYEQYF
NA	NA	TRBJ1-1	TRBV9	TGTGCCAGCAGCCCCTCGGCCTTAAACACTGAAGCTTTCTTT	CASSPSALNTEAFF
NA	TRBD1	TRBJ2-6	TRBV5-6	TGTGCCAGCAGCTTGGGACAGGGGTACCTGCGCTCTGGGGCCAACGTCCTGACTTTC	CASSLGQGYLRSGANVLTF
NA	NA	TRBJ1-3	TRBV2	TGTGCCAGCAGTGAAGTTGGGGAGTATGGAAACACCATATATTTT	CASSEVGEYGNTIYF
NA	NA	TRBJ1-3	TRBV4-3	TGCGCCAGCAGCCAAGATCAAAGGGGATCTGGAAACACCATATATTTT	CASSQDQRGSGNTIYF
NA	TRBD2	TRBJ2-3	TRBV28	TGTGCCAGCAGTTTACTAGCGGGGCCTAGCACAGATACGCAGTATTTT	CASSLLAGPSTDTQYF
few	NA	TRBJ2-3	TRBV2	TGTGCCAGCAGTACGCAGGGGATAGGATCCACAGATACGCAGTATTTT	CASSTQGIGSTDTQYF
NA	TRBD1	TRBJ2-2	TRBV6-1	TGTGCCAGCAGGGAACAGGGGTCGGGATCTAACACCGGGGAGCTGTTTTTT	CASREQGSGSNTGELFF
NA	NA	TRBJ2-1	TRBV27	TGTGCCAGCAGTTTAGACCTGACAGATTCCTACAATGAGCAGTTCTTC	CASSLDLTDSYNEQFF